The present T cell receptor beta chain was sequenced within a study of metastatic and nonmetastatic thyroid tumors (TCRdb year 2020). Background for the entire study: The researchers compared repertoires between peripheral blood samples and tumor or nodule tissue samples from patients with malignant or benign thyroid disease.

Library construction relied on PCR. Data came from an Illumina HiSeq 4000. High-throughput sequencing was used to profile the CDR3 region of the TCR beta-chain in every patient. The paper's processing steps were these. A classifier to discriminate distant-metastatic papillary thyroid cancer patients was built from CDR3 differences across clinicopathological groups. The Shannon index was used to measure repertoire diversity, and the Morisita-Horn index was used to measure how similar tumor and blood repertoires were. The raw public reads went through TCRdb reprocessing: fastp at Q25, MiXCR clone calling, in-frame beta chains kept. It is TCRdb's table, rather than the study itself, that gives the V and J calls and clone size. The table for this sample lists roughly 23,000 clones; 23% of them were counted only once. 71% of the sample rests with the top ten. Results the study describes overall, beyond this receptor: In both blood and tumor samples, TCR beta diversity was reported to be significantly higher in malignant tumors than in benign nodules.

This clone was picked up a small number of times. No antigen is known for it. Per-base qualities were not stored, and no clone one base away is much larger. None of the patients had been given any treatment before thyroid surgery. The study retrospectively analysed patient clinical samples collected from about 2012 to 2018 using T-cell receptor beta sequencing. The CDR3 holds 17 amino acids from the cysteine to the phenylalanine. CDR3 DNA is the only sequence kept; it has 51 bases, read in frame from the first base. CDR1 and CDR2 are drawn from the germline V gene: MNHEY, SVGAGI. Relative to germline, V is missing 7 bases and J is missing 0 bases, with 15 bases of the junction outside any gene match.

The rearranged segments are TRBV6-5 and TRBJ2-7, with 7 central nucleotides matching TRBD2. Sequenced input: blood. This TCR was sampled from a male donor with papillary thyroid cancer or a benign thyroid nodule (not recorded which). Some clones in this sample may be carry-over from other donors' samples. CDR3 reads: CASTSWGGGGSSYEQYF. The sequence in DNA is TGTGCCAGCACTTCGTGGGGGGGTGGCGGGAGCTCCTACGAGCAGTACTTC.